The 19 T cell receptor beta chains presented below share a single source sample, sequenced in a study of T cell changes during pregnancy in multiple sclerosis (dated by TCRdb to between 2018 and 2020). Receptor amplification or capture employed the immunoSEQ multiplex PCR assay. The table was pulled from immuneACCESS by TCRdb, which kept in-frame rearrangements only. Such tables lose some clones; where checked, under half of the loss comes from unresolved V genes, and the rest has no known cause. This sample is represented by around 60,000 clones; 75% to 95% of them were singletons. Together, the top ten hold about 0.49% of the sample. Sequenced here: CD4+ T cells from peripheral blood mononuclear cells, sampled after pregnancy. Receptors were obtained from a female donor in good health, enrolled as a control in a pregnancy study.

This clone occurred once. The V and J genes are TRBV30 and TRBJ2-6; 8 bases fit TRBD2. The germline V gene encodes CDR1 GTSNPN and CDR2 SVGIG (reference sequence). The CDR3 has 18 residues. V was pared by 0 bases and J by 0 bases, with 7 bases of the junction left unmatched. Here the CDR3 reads CAWSVASGSHSGANVLTF. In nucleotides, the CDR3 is TGTGCCTGGAGTGTAGCTAGCGGGTCACACTCTGGGGCCAACGTCCTGACTTTC.

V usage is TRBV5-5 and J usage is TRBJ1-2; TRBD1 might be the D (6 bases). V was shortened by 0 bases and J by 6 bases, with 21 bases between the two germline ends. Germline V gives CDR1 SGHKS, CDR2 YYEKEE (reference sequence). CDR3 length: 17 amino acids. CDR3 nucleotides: TGTGCCAGCAGCTTGGCCATCGCGACAGGCGAAAAGAATGGCTACACCTTC. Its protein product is CASSLAIATGEKNGYTF.

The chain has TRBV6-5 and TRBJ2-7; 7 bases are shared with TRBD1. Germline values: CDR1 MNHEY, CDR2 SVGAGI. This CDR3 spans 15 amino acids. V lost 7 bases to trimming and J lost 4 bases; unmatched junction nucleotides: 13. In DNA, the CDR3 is TGTGCCAGCACCAAACAGGGGACCCCCTTATACGAGCAGTACTTC. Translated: CASTKQGTPLYEQYF.

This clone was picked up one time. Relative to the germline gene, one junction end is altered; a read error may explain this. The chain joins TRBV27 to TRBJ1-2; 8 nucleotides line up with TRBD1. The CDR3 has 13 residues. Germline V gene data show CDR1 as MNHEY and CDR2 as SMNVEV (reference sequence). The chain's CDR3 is CTSSFRDRRGYTF. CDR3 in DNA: TGTACCAGCAGTTTCCGGGACAGGCGAGGCTACACCTTC.

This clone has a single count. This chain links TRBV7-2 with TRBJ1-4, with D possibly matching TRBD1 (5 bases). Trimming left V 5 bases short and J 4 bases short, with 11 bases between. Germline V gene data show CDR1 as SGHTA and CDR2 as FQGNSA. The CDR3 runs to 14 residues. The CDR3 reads CASSRDSINEKLFF. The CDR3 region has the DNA TGTGCCAGCAGCAGAGACAGTATTAATGAAAAACTGTTTTTT.

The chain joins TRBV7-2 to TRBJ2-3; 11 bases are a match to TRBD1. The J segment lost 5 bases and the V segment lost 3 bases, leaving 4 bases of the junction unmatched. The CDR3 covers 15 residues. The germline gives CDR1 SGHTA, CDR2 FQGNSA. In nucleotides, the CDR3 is TGTGCCAGCAGCTTCGGACAGGGGGCAGGAGATACGCAGTATTTT. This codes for CASSFGQGAGDTQYF. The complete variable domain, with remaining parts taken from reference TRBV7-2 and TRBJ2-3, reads GAGVSQSPSNKVTEKGKDVELRCDPISGHTALYWYRQSLGQGLEFLIYFQGNSAPDKSGLPSDRFSAERTGGSVSTLTIQRTQQEDSAVYLCASSFGQGAGDTQYFGPGTRLTVL.

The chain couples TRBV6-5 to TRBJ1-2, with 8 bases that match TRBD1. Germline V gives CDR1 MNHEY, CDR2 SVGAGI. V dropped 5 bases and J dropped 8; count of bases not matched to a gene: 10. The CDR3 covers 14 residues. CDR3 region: CASSETLTGVGYTF. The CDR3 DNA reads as TGTGCCAGCAGTGAAACCTTGACAGGGGTCGGCTACACCTTC.

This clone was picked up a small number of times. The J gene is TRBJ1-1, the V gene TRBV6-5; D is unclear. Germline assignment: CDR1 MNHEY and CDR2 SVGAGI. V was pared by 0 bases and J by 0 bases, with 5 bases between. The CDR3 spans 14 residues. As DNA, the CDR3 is TGTGCCAGCAGTTACTCCCAGATGAACACTGAAGCTTTCTTT. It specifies CASSYSQMNTEAFF.

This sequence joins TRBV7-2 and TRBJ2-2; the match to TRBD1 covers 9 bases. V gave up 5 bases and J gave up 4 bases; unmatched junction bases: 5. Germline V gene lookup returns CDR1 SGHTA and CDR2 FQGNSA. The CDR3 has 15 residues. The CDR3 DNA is TGTGCCAGCAGCCGACAGGGGGGGGGCACCGGGGAGCTGTTTTTT. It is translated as CASSRQGGGTGELFF. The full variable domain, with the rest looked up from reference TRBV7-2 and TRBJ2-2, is GAGVSQSPSNKVTEKGKDVELRCDPISGHTALYWYRQSLGQGLEFLIYFQGNSAPDKSGLPSDRFSAERTGGSVSTLTIQRTQQEDSAVYLCASSRQGGGTGELFFGEGSRLTVL.

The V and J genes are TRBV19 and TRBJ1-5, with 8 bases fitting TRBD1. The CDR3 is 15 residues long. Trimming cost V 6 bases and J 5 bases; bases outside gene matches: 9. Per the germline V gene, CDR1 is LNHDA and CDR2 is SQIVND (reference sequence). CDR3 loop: CASSTSQGADQPQHF. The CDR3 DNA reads TGTGCCAGTAGCACTAGTCAGGGGGCGGATCAGCCCCAGCATTTT.

The CDR3 loop is CASSGGQGTDTQYF. The CDR3 nucleotides read TGTGCCAGCAGCGGGGGACAGGGGACAGATACGCAGTATTTT. The V and J genes are TRBV9 and TRBJ2-3, with 10 bases fitting TRBD1. CDR3 size: 14 residues. J was trimmed by 3 bases and V by 3 bases; bases with no gene match: 1. Germline V gives CDR1 SGDLS, CDR2 YYNGEE. Full variable domain (missing parts from reference TRBV9 and TRBJ2-3): DSGVTQTPKHLITATGQRVTLRCSPRSGDLSVYWYQQSLDQGLQFLIQYYNGEERAKGNILERFSAQQFPDLHSELNLSSLELGDSALYFCASSGGQGTDTQYFGPGTRLTVL.

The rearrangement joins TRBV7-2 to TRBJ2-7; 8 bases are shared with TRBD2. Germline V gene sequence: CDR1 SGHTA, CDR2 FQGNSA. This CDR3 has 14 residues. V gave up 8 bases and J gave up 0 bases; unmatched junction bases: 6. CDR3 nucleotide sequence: TGTGCCAGCCGCAATAGCGGGGCCTCCTACGAGCAGTACTTC. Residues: CASRNSGASYEQYF.

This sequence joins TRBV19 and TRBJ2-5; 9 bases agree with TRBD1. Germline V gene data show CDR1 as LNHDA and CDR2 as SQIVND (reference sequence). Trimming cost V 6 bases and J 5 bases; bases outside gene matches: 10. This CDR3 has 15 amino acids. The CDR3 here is CASSRGDRVGETQYF. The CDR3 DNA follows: TGTGCCAGTAGCAGGGGGGACAGGGTGGGCGAGACCCAGTACTTC.

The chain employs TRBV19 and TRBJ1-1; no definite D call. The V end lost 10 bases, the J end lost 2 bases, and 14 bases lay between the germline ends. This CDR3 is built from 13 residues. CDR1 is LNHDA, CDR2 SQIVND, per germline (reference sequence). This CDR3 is CAMRGLSNTEAFF. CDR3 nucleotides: TGTGCCATGCGAGGACTGAGCAACACTGAAGCTTTCTTT.

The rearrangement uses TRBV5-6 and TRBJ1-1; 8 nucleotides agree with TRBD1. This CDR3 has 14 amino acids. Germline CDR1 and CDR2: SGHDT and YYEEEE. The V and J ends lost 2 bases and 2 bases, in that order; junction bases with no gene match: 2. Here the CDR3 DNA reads TGTGCCAGCAGCTTTGGACAGGGTAACACTGAAGCTTTCTTT. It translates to CASSFGQGNTEAFF.

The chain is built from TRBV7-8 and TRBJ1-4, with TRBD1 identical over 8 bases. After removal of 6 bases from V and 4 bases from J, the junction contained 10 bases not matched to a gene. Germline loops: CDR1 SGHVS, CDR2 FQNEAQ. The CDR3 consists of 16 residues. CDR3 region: CASRSRTGLRNEKLFF. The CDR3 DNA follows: TGTGCCAGCAGGTCACGGACAGGGTTACGTAATGAAAAACTGTTTTTT.

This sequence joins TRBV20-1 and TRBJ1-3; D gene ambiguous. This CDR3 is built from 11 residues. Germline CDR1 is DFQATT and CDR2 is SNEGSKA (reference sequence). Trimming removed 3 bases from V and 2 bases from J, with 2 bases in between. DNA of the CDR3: TGCAGTGCTAGTACTGGAAACACCATATATTTT. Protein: CSASTGNTIYF.

CDR3 DNA sequence: TGTGCCAGCAGCTTACCAGGGGGCACTGAAGCTTTCTTT. The encoded protein is CASSLPGGTEAFF. The gene calls are TRBV5-4 and TRBJ1-1; TRBD1 agrees at 7 bases. Germline trimming cut 2 bases from V and 4 bases from J; bases unmatched to any gene: 2. This CDR3 has 13 residues. Germline CDR1 and CDR2: SGHNT and YYREEE (reference sequence). Together with reference TRBV5-4 and TRBJ1-1, the CDR3 gives the full variable domain: ETGVTQSPTHLIKTRGQQVTLRCSSQSGHNTVSWYQQALGQGPQFIFQYYREEENGRGNFPPRFSGLQFPNYSSELNVNALELDDSALYLCASSLPGGTEAFFGQGTRLTVV.

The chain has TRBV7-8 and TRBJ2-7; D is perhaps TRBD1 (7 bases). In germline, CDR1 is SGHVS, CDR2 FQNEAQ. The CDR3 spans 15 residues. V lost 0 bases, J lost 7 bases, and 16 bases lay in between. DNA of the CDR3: TGTGCCAGCAGCTTAGCGCTTGGGCCAGGGGGGGAGCAGTACTTC. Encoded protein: CASSLALGPGGEQYF.